This T cell receptor beta chain is drawn from a study of graft-versus-host responses after intestinal transplantation. Study summary: Isolated intestinal, liver-intestinal, or multivisceral transplants had been given to the recipients. The recipients all started with anti-thymocyte globulin induction and then took tacrolimus and steroids for roughly 3 years. Study-level points and caveats: GvH clones surfaced in recipient marrow, some emerging earlier in ileum or blood. Allograft graft-versus-host to host-versus-graft clonal ratios ran high in patients with graft-donor T cell macrochimerism.

On this clone itself: The target antigen is unknown. The DNA is left out, because the CDR3 cannot be placed on it with certainty; the CDR3 is given as TCRdb lists it.

The method was immunoSEQ multiplex PCR; TCRdb's version includes in-frame clones alone and lacks a portion of them. The sample carries tens of thousands of clones, about 90% recorded once. The CDR3 has 16 amino acids, counting both end residues. Sequenced material: PBMCs, taken approximately 460 days after intestinal transplantation. The receptor was isolated from a human patient who received an intestinal transplant, so some T cells may come from the graft donor. The chain links TRBV21-1 to TRBJ1-4; the D call in the table, TRBD1, was not verified against the DNA. TRBV21-1 counts as a pseudogene. The CDR3 spells CASSKVGQGANEKLFF.